This entry lists 9 T cell receptor beta chains sequenced from one sample in a study of T cell responses to AZD1222 COVID-19 vaccine. Only in-frame clones appear in the TCRdb table, and some are missing; sequencing was by immunoSEQ multiplex PCR. The sample includes approximately 150,000 clones, roughly nine tenths of them seen just once. Specimen: peripheral blood, collected on day 0 of AZD1222 vaccination. These receptor sequences come from an adult in good health.

The chain joins TRBV5-1 to TRBJ2-2; D call uncertain. Between the trimmed V and J ends, which lost 4 bases and 8 bases, there was a span of 12 bases. CDR3 length: 13 amino acids. From germline, CDR1 is SGHRS and CDR2 YFSETQ. The chain's CDR3 is CASSKNVQGELFF. In nucleotides, the CDR3 is TGCGCCAGCAGCAAAAATGTACAGGGGGAGCTGTTTTTT.

The chain links TRBV6-5 to TRBJ2-1, with D perhaps matching TRBD1 (5 bases). Trimming left V 5 bases short and J 9 bases short, with 17 bases between. The length of the CDR3 is 14 residues. Germline-derived CDR1 and CDR2 are MNHEY and SVGAGI. CDR3 coding DNA: TGTGCCAGCAGTCCCGGAAACAGGTTTAGTGAGCAGTTCTTC. Translated: CASSPGNRFSEQFF.

The sample holds one count of this clone. This chain joins TRBV5-4 and TRBJ2-7; D may be TRBD1 (7 bases). Trimming took off 4 bases at V and 5 bases at J, with 16 bases between the two ends. The CDR3 consists of 14 residues. Germline-derived CDR1 and CDR2 are SGHNT and YYREEE (reference sequence). CDR3 loop: CASSPRGGGDEQYF. The CDR3 nucleotides read TGTGCCAGCAGCCCTAGAGGAGGGGGCGACGAGCAGTACTTC. Using reference TRBV5-4 and TRBJ2-7 for the parts outside the CDR3, the full variable domain is ETGVTQSPTHLIKTRGQQVTLRCSSQSGHNTVSWYQQALGQGPQFIFQYYREEENGRGNFPPRFSGLQFPNYSSELNVNALELDDSALYLCASSPRGGGDEQYFGPGTRLTVT.

This rearrangement joins TRBV20-1 to TRBJ1-3; D not certain. V was clipped by 6 bases and J by 1 base, with 4 bases between them. The CDR3 runs 11 residues. The V gene's germline CDR1 is DFQATT and CDR2 SNEGSKA (reference sequence). The CDR3 region has the DNA TGCAGTGCCTTATCTGGAAACACCATATATTTT. Translated: CSALSGNTIYF.

The J gene is TRBJ1-4, the V gene TRBV30; D is ambiguous. The V end was cut by 0 bases, the J end by 7 bases, with 9 bases between. CDR3 length: 13 residues. The germline V gene has CDR1 GTSNPN and CDR2 SVGIG (reference sequence). The CDR3 sequence is CAWSVPVVEKLFF. In DNA, the CDR3 is TGTGCCTGGAGTGTACCGGTGGTTGAAAAACTGTTTTTT.

V usage is TRBV5-1 and J usage is TRBJ1-2, with D maybe TRBD1 (5 bases). Looked up from germline, CDR1 is SGHRS and CDR2 is YFSETQ. This CDR3 contains 14 residues. V lost 0 bases and J lost 4, with 10 bases in between. As DNA, the CDR3 is TGCGCCAGCAGCTTGGCCGTCCAGGGCTATGGCTACACCTTC. Translating gives CASSLAVQGYGYTF.

Worth noting for this clone: A clone one base away is much larger, so this may be a read error. The chain couples TRBV4-3 to TRBJ2-2, with 10 bases identical to TRBD1. V lost 4 bases, J lost 3 bases, and 2 bases stayed unmatched. CDR1 and CDR2 (germline): LGHNA, YSLEER. The CDR3 contains 15 residues. Here the CDR3 reads CASSPGTGDTGELFF. Written as DNA, the CDR3 is TGCGCCAGCAGCCCCGGGACAGGGGACACCGGGGAGCTGTTTTTT.

The rearrangement uses TRBV4-2 and TRBJ2-7, with TRBD2 identical over 11 bases. Germline lookup yields CDR1 LGHNA and CDR2 YNFKEQ. V trimming: 4 bases; J trimming: 2 bases; junction bases outside the gene matches: 4. CDR3 length equals 15 residues. The CDR3 nucleotides read TGTGCCAGCAGCCCGTCTAGCGGGGGGACCTACGAGCAGTACTTC. It specifies CASSPSSGGTYEQYF.

V and J are TRBV4-3 and TRBJ2-3; 7 bases fit TRBD2. V trimming: 3 bases; J trimming: 3 bases; junction bases outside the gene matches: 15. Per germline, CDR1 LGHNA and CDR2 YSLEER. CDR3 length: 18 amino acids. The CDR3: CASSHFGPPAGFTDTQYF. CDR3 in DNA: TGCGCCAGCAGCCATTTCGGTCCCCCAGCGGGGTTTACAGATACGCAGTATTTT.